Below are 7 T cell receptor beta chains sequenced from a single sample in a study of shared clonotypes between healthy human individuals. Measured with immunoSEQ multiplex PCR; TCRdb has only the in-frame clones, and not every one. The sample includes about 2.1 million clones, about 93% seen only once; the top ten take 1.5% to 2%. The naive CD8 population came from CD45RO-negative cells selected for CCR7, without terminally differentiated effector memory CD45RA+ cells. Material for sequencing was naive CD8+ T cells from PBMCs. Receptor source: a man younger than 35 in good health. Some clones in this sample may be carry-over from other donors' samples.

The rearrangement links TRBV4-3 to TRBJ2-1; possibly TRBD1 for D (5 bases). Trimming removed 0 bases from V and 3 bases from J, with 12 bases in between. This CDR3 region has 16 residues. Germline CDR1 LGHNA, CDR2 YSLEER. The CDR3, as DNA: TGCGCCAGCAGCCAAGATTGGAGAACAGGCTACAATGAGCAGTTCTTC. Its protein product is CASSQDWRTGYNEQFF.

This chain joins TRBV10-1 and TRBJ2-1; 9 bases are shared with TRBD1. The CDR3 runs 14 residues. Germline V gene data show CDR1 as WNHNN and CDR2 as SYGVQD (reference sequence). J gave up 5 bases and V 6 bases, and 5 bases lay outside the gene matches. Written as DNA, the CDR3 is TGCGCCAGCAGCGACAGGGGGGAGGACAATGAGCAGTTCTTC. It is translated as CASSDRGEDNEQFF.

This clone has more than one count but fewer than ten. The gene calls are TRBV5-4 and TRBJ1-1; 8 nucleotides align to TRBD1. V lost 2 bases to trimming and J lost 5 bases; unmatched junction nucleotides: 5. The CDR3 runs to 14 residues. The V gene's germline CDR1 is SGHNT and CDR2 YYREEE (reference sequence). CDR3 nucleotide sequence: TGTGCCAGCAGCTTACAGGGGGACAGAACTGAAGCTTTCTTT. Translating it yields CASSLQGDRTEAFF. Looking up the rest from reference TRBV5-4 and TRBJ1-1 gives the full variable domain: ETGVTQSPTHLIKTRGQQVTLRCSSQSGHNTVSWYQQALGQGPQFIFQYYREEENGRGNFPPRFSGLQFPNYSSELNVNALELDDSALYLCASSLQGDRTEAFFGQGTRLTVV.

This clone was picked up one time. The genes are TRBV19 and TRBJ1-1, with 9 bases identical to TRBD1. The CDR3 spans 16 residues. Germline V gene sequence: CDR1 LNHDA, CDR2 SQIVND (reference sequence). V lost 4 bases to trimming and J lost 5 bases; unmatched junction nucleotides: 11. CDR3: CASSRGTGRLSTEAFF. CDR3 in DNA: TGTGCCAGTAGTAGAGGGACAGGGCGGTTATCAACTGAAGCTTTCTTT.

V and J are TRBV2 and TRBJ2-5, with 10 positions matching TRBD2. J gave up 3 bases and V 6 bases, and 7 bases lay outside the gene matches. This CDR3 is 15 amino acids long. The V gene's germline CDR1 is SNHLY and CDR2 FYNNEI. Here the CDR3 reads CASSVGLAPEETQYF. The CDR3 DNA sequence: TGTGCCAGCAGCGTGGGACTAGCGCCGGAAGAGACCCAGTACTTC.

The J gene is TRBJ2-5, the V gene TRBV7-2; 8 nucleotides agree with TRBD2. J was trimmed by 7 bases and V by 5 bases; bases with no gene match: 9. The CDR3 is made up of 14 amino acids. Per germline, CDR1 SGHTA and CDR2 FQGNSA. CDR3 sequence reads: CASSPDGTSWTQYF. CDR3 nucleotide sequence: TGTGCCAGCAGCCCTGACGGGACTAGTTGGACCCAGTACTTC.

The rearrangement joins TRBV27 to TRBJ2-1; 8 bases agree with TRBD1. CDR3 length: 15 residues. CDR1 is MNHEY and CDR2 is SMNVEV in the germline V gene (reference sequence). Germline trimming cut 6 bases from V and 5 bases from J; bases unmatched to any gene: 9. Here the CDR3 reads CASRSMDRANNEQFF. CDR3 sequence (DNA): TGTGCCAGCAGGTCTATGGACAGGGCTAACAATGAGCAGTTCTTC.